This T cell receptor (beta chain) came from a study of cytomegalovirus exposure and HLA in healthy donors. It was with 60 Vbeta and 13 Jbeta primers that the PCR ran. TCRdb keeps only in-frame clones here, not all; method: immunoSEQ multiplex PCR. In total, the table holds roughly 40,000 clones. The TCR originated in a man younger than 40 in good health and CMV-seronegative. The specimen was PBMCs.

This CDR3 is CASSYSGAGTSYEQYF. Here the CDR3 DNA reads TGTGCCAGCAGTTACTCGGGAGCCGGGACTAGCTACGAGCAGTACTTC. The chain links TRBV6-5 to TRBJ2-7, with TRBD2 identical over 8 bases. The CDR3 consists of 16 residues. The germline CDR1 and CDR2 sequences are MNHEY and SVGAGI. The ends lost 0 bases at V and 3 bases at J; junction bases unmatched: 7.